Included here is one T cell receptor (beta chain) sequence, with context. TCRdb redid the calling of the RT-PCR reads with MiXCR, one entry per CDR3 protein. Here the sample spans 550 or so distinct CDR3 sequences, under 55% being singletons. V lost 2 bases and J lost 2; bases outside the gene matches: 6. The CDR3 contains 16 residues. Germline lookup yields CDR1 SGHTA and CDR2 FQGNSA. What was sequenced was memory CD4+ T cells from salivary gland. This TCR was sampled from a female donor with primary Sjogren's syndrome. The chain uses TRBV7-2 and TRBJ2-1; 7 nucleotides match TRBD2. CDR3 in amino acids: CASSLRKGGTYNEQFF. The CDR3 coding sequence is TGTGCCAGCAGCTTAAGAAAGGGAGGGACCTACAATGAGCAGTTCTTC. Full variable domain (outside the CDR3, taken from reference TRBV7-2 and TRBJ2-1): GAGVSQSPSNKVTEKGKDVELRCDPISGHTALYWYRQSLGQGLEFLIYFQGNSAPDKSGLPSDRFSAERTGGSVSTLTIQRTQQEDSAVYLCASSLRKGGTYNEQFFGPGTRLTVL.